Below are 11 T cell receptor beta chains sequenced from a single sample in a study of graft-versus-host responses after intestinal transplantation. Profiled with immunoSEQ multiplex PCR; TCRdb holds only in-frame clones, not every one. The sample lists approximately 10,000 clones, 31% occurring once. The material sequenced was alloreactive CD4+ T cells from a mixed lymphocyte reaction culture, taken before transplantation. Subset specified: CFSE-low proliferating T cells sorted from roughly 6-day pre-transplant mixed lymphocyte reaction (GvH or HvG direction). The source of these receptors is a human patient who was an organ donor for intestinal transplantation.

This clone was found a few times. The chain has TRBV5-1 and TRBJ2-2, with a tentative D call TRBD2 (6 bases). This CDR3 is 14 amino acids long. V lost 5 bases and J lost 2, with 10 bases in between. From germline, CDR1 is SGHRS and CDR2 YFSETQ. CDR3 sequence (DNA): TGCGCCAGCAGTCCAGCGGGTAACACCGGGGAGCTGTTTTTT. Its protein product is CASSPAGNTGELFF.

The genes are TRBV28 and TRBJ1-6, with D unclear. CDR1 and CDR2 from the germline V gene are MDHEN and SYDVKM. The V and J ends lost 11 bases and 0 bases respectively, with 8 bases between them. The CDR3 consists of 13 residues. The CDR3 here is CAQQSSYNSPLHF. Written as DNA, the CDR3 is TGTGCCCAGCAAAGCTCCTATAATTCACCCCTCCACTTT. Full variable domain (outside the CDR3, taken from reference TRBV28 and TRBJ1-6): DVKVTQSSRYLVKRTGEKVFLECVQDMDHENMFWYRQDPGLGLRLIYFSYDVKMKEKGDIPEGYSVSREKKERFSLILESASTNQTSMYLCAQQSSYNSPLHFGNGTRLTVT.

This clone was detected many times. The gene calls are TRBV6-5 and TRBJ2-6; D remains ambiguous. Trimming cost V 2 bases and J 2 bases, with 7 bases left between them. CDR3 length: 15 residues. Per the germline V gene, CDR1 is MNHEY and CDR2 is SVGAGI. In nucleotides, the CDR3 is TGTGCCAGCAGTTACATGGGTACTGGGGCCAACGTCCTGACTTTC. Translation: CASSYMGTGANVLTF.

A word on this clone: Other DNA sequences of this sample code for an identical CDR3. The rearrangement links TRBV7-9 to TRBJ1-6; D not resolved. CDR3 length: 12 residues. Germline V lookup: CDR1 SEHNR, CDR2 FQNEAQ (reference sequence). V lost 8 bases and J 7 bases, leaving 9 bases between the germline ends. The chain's CDR3 is CASSLPNSPLHF. The CDR3 nucleotides are TGTGCCAGCTCGCTTCCCAATTCACCCCTCCACTTT.

This clone is medium-sized (0.01 to 0.1%). The gene calls are TRBV5-1 and TRBJ2-7, with unresolved D. Germline V lookup: CDR1 SGHRS, CDR2 YFSETQ. The CDR3 length is 11 residues. Trimming stripped 4 bases from V and 7 bases from J, with 9 bases between. The CDR3 is CASSEMQEQYF. The CDR3 DNA sequence: TGCGCCAGCAGCGAAATGCAGGAGCAGTACTTC.

In its sample, this clone was seen a few times. The CDR3 nucleotides read TGTGCCAGCAGTCCGGGGTGGCAGGGGGCATTTCGCGAGCAGTACTTC. It translates to CASSPGWQGAFREQYF. This chain links TRBV5-5 with TRBJ2-7; 8 bases match TRBD1. V lost 5 bases, J lost 6 bases, and 16 bases stayed unmatched. The CDR3 is 16 amino acids. The V gene's germline CDR1 is SGHKS and CDR2 YYEKEE (reference sequence).

The chain has TRBV28 and TRBJ1-3, with 11 bases lining up with TRBD1. The germline V gene has CDR1 MDHEN and CDR2 SYDVKM. J gave up 8 bases and V 3 bases, and 6 bases lay outside the gene matches. The CDR3 runs 15 residues. This CDR3 reads CASSLRTGGLYTIYF. The DNA for the CDR3 is TGTGCCAGCAGTTTGCGGACAGGGGGCTTATACACCATATATTTT.

This clone is medium-sized. The rearrangement joins TRBV9 to TRBJ2-1; 8 bases are shared with TRBD2. Unmatched junction bases numbered 5, after V lost 3 bases and J lost 3 bases. This CDR3 has 15 residues. In germline, CDR1 is SGDLS, CDR2 YYNGEE. The CDR3 DNA follows: TGTGCCAGCAGCGGCGGGGGGCCCAGCTACAATGAGCAGTTCTTC. It yields the protein CASSGGGPSYNEQFF.

The table lists this clone with a few counts. The DNA for the CDR3 is TGTGCCTGGAGTAGGGGGGGGTGGACCCAGCATTTT. Amino acids: CAWSRGGWTQHF. The V call is TRBV30, the J call TRBJ1-5; D perhaps matches TRBD1 (6 bases). Germline V gives CDR1 GTSNPN, CDR2 SVGIG (reference sequence). V was trimmed by 2 bases and J by 11 bases, leaving 13 bases between them. The CDR3 is made up of 12 amino acids.

This clone showed up just a few times. The rearrangement joins TRBV11-3 to TRBJ2-3, with 12 bases lining up with TRBD2. Trimming cost V 2 bases and J 1 base; bases outside gene matches: 1. Germline CDR1 SGHNT, CDR2 YENEEA. The CDR3 contains 16 residues. As DNA, the CDR3 is TGTGCCAGCAGCTTACTAGCGGGGGGGCGCACAGATACGCAGTATTTT. It translates to CASSLLAGGRTDTQYF.

The chain is built from TRBV5-4 and TRBJ2-1; TRBD1 matches 8 bases. V shed 5 bases, J shed 5 bases, and the junction held 9 bases outside the gene matches. Germline assignment: CDR1 SGHNT and CDR2 YYREEE (reference sequence). The length of the CDR3 is 15 residues. The chain's CDR3 is CASSLRDRLNNEQFF. The CDR3 bases are TGTGCCAGCAGTCTACGGGACAGGCTAAACAATGAGCAGTTCTTC.